The TCR beta chain under discussion was sequenced for a study of spatial heterogeneity in lung cancer. The CDR3 totals 14 residues. Germline lookup yields CDR1 SNHLY and CDR2 FYNNEI. Trimming took off 7 bases at V and 1 base at J, with 11 bases between the two ends. TCRdb passed the 5' RACE reads through MiXCR, listing each CDR3 protein once. The sample lists around 110,000 distinct CDR3 sequences, 9.5% to 15% occurring once. The sample's time point: blood at routine non-recurrence follow-up after resection. Whole RNA from tumor, nontumor lung or frozen PBMC was sequenced unsorted. This clonotype was seen many times.

The chain joins TRBV2 to TRBJ1-3, with D maybe TRBD1 (5 bases). This specimen was PBMCs, taken at follow-up. The origin of this receptor is a male donor with early-stage non-small cell lung cancer. CDR3 sequence reads: CASKGRASGNTIYF. CDR3 nucleotides: TGTGCCAGCAAGGGCAGGGCGTCTGGAAACACCATATATTTT.